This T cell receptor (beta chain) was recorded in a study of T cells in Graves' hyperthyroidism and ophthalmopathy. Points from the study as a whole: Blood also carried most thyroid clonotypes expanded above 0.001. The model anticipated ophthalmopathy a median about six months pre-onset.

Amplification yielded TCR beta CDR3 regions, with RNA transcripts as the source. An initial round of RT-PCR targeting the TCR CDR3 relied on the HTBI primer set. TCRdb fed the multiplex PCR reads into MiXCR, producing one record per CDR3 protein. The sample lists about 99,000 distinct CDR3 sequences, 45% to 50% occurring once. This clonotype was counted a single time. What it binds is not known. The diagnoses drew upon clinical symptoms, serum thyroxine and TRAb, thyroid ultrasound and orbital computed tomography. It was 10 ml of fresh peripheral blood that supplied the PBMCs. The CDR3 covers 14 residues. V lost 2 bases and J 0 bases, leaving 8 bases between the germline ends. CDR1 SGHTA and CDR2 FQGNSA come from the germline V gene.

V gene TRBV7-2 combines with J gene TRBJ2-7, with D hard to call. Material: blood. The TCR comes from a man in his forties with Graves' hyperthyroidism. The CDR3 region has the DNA TGTGCCAGCAGCTTAACGGCCTGCTCCTACGAGCAGTACTTC. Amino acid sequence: CASSLTACSYEQYF. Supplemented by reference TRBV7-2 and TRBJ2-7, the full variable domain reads GAGVSQSPSNKVTEKGKDVELRCDPISGHTALYWYRQSLGQGLEFLIYFQGNSAPDKSGLPSDRFSAERTGGSVSTLTIQRTQQEDSAVYLCASSLTACSYEQYFGPGTRLTVT.